The clone carrying this T cell receptor (beta chain) was detected only once. Per germline, CDR1 SGHAT and CDR2 FQNNGV. Trimming cost V 5 bases and J 6 bases; bases outside gene matches: 7. The CDR3 length is 15 residues. Assay used: immunoSEQ multiplex PCR; TCRdb lists only in-frame clones, some missing. The sample has about 610,000 clones, more than 95% seen once. This record belongs to a study of shared clonotypes between healthy human individuals. The chain recombines TRBV11-2 with TRBJ2-1; 10 positions match TRBD2. The sequence was obtained from a woman in her twenties or thirties in good health. The sample consisted of naive CD4+ T cells sorted from blood. Regarding subset: CD45RA+ positively selected. The CDR3 DNA is TGTGCCAGCAGCCAAACTAGCGGGACGGGCAATGAGCAGTTCTTC. It encodes CASSQTSGTGNEQFF.